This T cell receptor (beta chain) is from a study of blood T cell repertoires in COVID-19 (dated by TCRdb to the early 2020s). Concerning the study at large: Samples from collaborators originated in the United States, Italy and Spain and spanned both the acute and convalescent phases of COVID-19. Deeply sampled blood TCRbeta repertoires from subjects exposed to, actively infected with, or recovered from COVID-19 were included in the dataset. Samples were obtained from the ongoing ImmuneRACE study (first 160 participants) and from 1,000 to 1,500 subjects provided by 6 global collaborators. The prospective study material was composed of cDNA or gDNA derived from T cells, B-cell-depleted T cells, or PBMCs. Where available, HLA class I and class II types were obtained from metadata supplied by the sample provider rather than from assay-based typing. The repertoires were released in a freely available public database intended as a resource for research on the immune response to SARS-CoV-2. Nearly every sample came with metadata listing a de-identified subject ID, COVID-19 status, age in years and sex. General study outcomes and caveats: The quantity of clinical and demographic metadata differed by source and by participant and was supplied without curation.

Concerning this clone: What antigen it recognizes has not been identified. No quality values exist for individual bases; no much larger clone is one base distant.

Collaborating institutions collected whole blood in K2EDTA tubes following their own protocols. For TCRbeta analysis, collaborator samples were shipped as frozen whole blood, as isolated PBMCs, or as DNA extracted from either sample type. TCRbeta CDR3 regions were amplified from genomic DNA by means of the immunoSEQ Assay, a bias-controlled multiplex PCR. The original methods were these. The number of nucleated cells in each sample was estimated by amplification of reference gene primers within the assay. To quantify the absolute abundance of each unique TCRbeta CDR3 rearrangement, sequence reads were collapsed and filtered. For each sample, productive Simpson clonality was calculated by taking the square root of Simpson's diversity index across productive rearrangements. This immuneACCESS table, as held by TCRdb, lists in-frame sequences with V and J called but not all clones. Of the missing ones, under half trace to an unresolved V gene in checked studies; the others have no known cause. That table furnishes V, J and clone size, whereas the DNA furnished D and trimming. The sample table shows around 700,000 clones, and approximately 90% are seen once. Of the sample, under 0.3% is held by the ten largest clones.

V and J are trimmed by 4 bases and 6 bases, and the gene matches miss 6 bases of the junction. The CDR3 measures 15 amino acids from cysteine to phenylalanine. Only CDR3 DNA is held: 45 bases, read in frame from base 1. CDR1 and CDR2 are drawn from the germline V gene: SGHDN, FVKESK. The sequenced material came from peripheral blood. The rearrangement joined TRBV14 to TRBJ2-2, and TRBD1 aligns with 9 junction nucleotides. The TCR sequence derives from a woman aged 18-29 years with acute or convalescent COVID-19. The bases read TGTGCCAGCAGCCTACCACAGGGGGCCGCCGGGGAGCTGTTTTTT. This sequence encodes CASSLPQGAAGELFF. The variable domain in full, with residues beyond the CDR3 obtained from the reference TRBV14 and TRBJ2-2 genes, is EAGVTQFPSHSVIEKGQTVTLRCDPISGHDNLYWYRRVMGKEIKFLLHFVKESKQDESGMPNNRFLAERTGGTYSTLKVQPAELEDSGVYFCASSLPQGAAGELFFGEGSRLTVL.